These 21 T cell receptor beta chains came from one sample sequenced in a study of CD8 T cells in ankylosing spondylitis. MiXCR, applied by TCRdb to the 5' RACE reads, yields one record per CDR3 protein. The repertoire has fewer than 250,000 distinct CDR3 sequences, over 9.5% of them found once; the top ten carry roughly a fifth. Sequences were obtained from blood, either unsorted or a sorted T cell fraction (not recorded which). The source of these receptors is a male donor with ankylosing spondylitis or in good health (not recorded which).

The chain joins TRBV7-8 to TRBJ2-4; 9 nucleotides align to TRBD1. V gave up 5 bases and J gave up 4 bases; unmatched junction bases: 3. CDR3 length: 14 residues. CDR1 SGHVS and CDR2 FQNEAQ come from the germline V gene. CDR3 nucleotides: TGTGCCAGCAGCCGGACAGGGGAGAAAAACATTCAGTACTTC. Residues: CASSRTGEKNIQYF.

This clonotype was picked up many times. The chain uses TRBV12-3 or TRBV12-4 and TRBJ2-2; D perhaps matches TRBD1 (5 bases). The germline V and J ends were trimmed by 8 bases and 4 bases, with 8 bases remaining between them. This CDR3 contains 12 residues. The CDR3: CASDQGTGELFF. CDR3 coding DNA: TGTGCCAGCGACCAGGGCACCGGGGAGCTGTTTTTT.

This chain joins TRBV6-1 and TRBJ1-2; 9 bases map to TRBD1. Germline assignment: CDR1 MNHNS and CDR2 SASEGT. Trimming took 6 bases from V and 5 from J; bases not matched to a gene: 4. CDR3 length: 13 residues. CDR3 in DNA: TGTGCCAGCAGGGGGACAGGGTATTATGGCTACACCTTC. Its protein is CASRGTGYYGYTF.

There are many counts of this clonotype. V is TRBV29-1 and J is TRBJ2-3; no clear D. Trimming removed 0 bases at V and 9 bases at J, with 10 bases between. Germline-derived CDR1 and CDR2 are SQVTM and ANQGSEA. This CDR3 has 12 amino acids. CDR3 nucleotides: TGCAGCGTTGAAGAGGTCGGCTTAACGCAGTATTTT. Protein: CSVEEVGLTQYF.

J is TRBJ1-5 and V is TRBV12-3 or TRBV12-4; possible D gene TRBD1, 5 bases. This CDR3 region has 13 residues. V was clipped by 8 bases and J by 9 bases, with 17 bases between them. CDR3 residues: CASGLSGFRPQHF. The CDR3 DNA sequence: TGTGCCAGCGGACTGTCAGGGTTCCGGCCCCAGCATTTT.

The rearrangement uses TRBV3-1 and TRBJ2-2; D may match TRBD1 or TRBD2 (5 bases each). Germline V CDR1 and CDR2: LGHDT, YNNKEL (reference sequence). The germline V and J ends were trimmed by 1 base and 1 base, with 7 bases remaining between them. The CDR3 extends over 15 amino acids. The DNA for the CDR3 is TGTGCCAGCAGCCAAGTTGGGGGGAACACCGGGGAGCTGTTTTTT. Protein product: CASSQVGGNTGELFF.

Regarding this clonotype: A much larger clone sits a single nucleotide away, making a read error possible. J is TRBJ2-1 and V is TRBV20-1; D unclear. Germline V CDR1 and CDR2: DFQATT, SNEGSKA (reference sequence). The CDR3 is made up of 12 amino acids. The CDR3 sequence is CSARPSFNEQFF. CDR3 bases: TGCAGTGCTAGACCCTCCTTCAATGAGCAGTTCTTC.

The genes are TRBV3-1 and TRBJ2-1; D ambiguous. This CDR3 is 13 amino acids long. V lost 0 bases and J 11 bases, leaving 11 bases between the germline ends. Germline values: CDR1 LGHDT, CDR2 YNNKEL (reference sequence). The CDR3, as DNA: TGTGCCAGCAGCCAAGATGGACGTCGACAGCAGTTCTTC. Its translation is CASSQDGRRQQFF.

This clonotype was detected many times. This rearrangement joins TRBV5-1 to TRBJ2-2; unclear D gene. Germline V gene lookup returns CDR1 SGHRS and CDR2 YFSETQ. Trimming took off 4 bases at V and 4 bases at J, with 14 bases between the two ends. This CDR3 is 15 amino acids long. The CDR3: CASSTTSPTTGELFF. Here the CDR3 DNA reads TGCGCCAGCAGCACTACATCCCCGACCACCGGGGAGCTGTTTTTT.

This clonotype has a handful of counts. V and J are TRBV20-1 and TRBJ2-1; 9 nucleotides agree with TRBD1. From germline, CDR1 is DFQATT and CDR2 SNEGSKA (reference sequence). The CDR3 is 14 residues long. Trimming cost V 7 bases and J 4 bases; bases outside gene matches: 8. CDR3 coding DNA: TGCAGTGGGGTTCCGGGACAGGGTTACAATGAGCAGTTCTTC. Its translation is CSGVPGQGYNEQFF.

The chain links TRBV28 to TRBJ1-2; D call uncertain. V gave up 3 bases and J gave up 7 bases, with 6 bases separating them. The CDR3 spans 11 residues. Germline V gives CDR1 MDHEN, CDR2 SYDVKM. The CDR3 DNA sequence: TGTGCCAGCAGTTTCGAGGGTGGCTACACCTTC. Protein sequence: CASSFEGGYTF.

This clonotype has just a few counts. The chain carries TRBV10-3 and TRBJ2-2; 7 nucleotides agree with TRBD1. CDR1 and CDR2 (germline): ENHRY, SYGVKD. CDR3 length equals 14 residues. V was pared by 6 bases and J by 4 bases, with 5 bases of the junction left unmatched. For the CDR3, the DNA is TGTGCCATCAGGGAGACAGGGACCACCGGGGAGCTGTTTTTT. It codes for CAIRETGTTGELFF.

This clonotype has only a few counts. This chain uses TRBV20-1 with TRBJ1-1; 9 bases are a match to TRBD1. The CDR3 is 12 amino acids. CDR1 is DFQATT and CDR2 is SNEGSKA in the germline V gene (reference sequence). V gave up 6 bases and J gave up 5 bases; unmatched junction bases: 4. As DNA, the CDR3 is TGCAGTGCATCGACAGGGGGTACTGAAGCTTTCTTT. Protein product: CSASTGGTEAFF.

This clonotype came up many times. The J gene is TRBJ2-7, the V gene TRBV27; TRBD2 matches 10 bases. Germline V lookup: CDR1 MNHEY, CDR2 SMNVEV (reference sequence). CDR3 length equals 15 residues. Trimming took 6 bases from V and 2 from J; bases not matched to a gene: 7. The CDR3 spells CASRKLAGEPYEQYF. The CDR3 DNA follows: TGTGCCAGCAGAAAGCTAGCGGGGGAACCCTACGAGCAGTACTTC.

Regarding this clonotype: Since a much larger clone is just one base distant, this may be a read error. The chain is built from TRBV29-1 and TRBJ1-3; D is uncertain. Per germline, CDR1 SQVTM and CDR2 ANQGSEA. Trimming shortened V by 5 bases and J by 6 bases, and 8 bases separated the two germline ends. This CDR3 has 11 amino acids. The CDR3 region has the DNA TGCAGCGTTCAACTGGCAAACACCATATATTTT. As protein: CSVQLANTIYF.

This clonotype occurred many times. J is TRBJ1-3 and V is TRBV20-1; no definite D call. Germline CDR1 and CDR2: DFQATT and SNEGSKA (reference sequence). The CDR3 is 15 amino acids. V was pared by 5 bases and J by 0 bases, with 14 bases between. The CDR3 region has the DNA TGCAGTGCTCGGGAGGACTTACGCTCTGGAAACACCATATATTTT. This encodes CSAREDLRSGNTIYF.

In this sample, this clonotype turned up many times. CDR3: CASKPQSSYNSPLHF. Written as DNA, the CDR3 is TGTGCCAGCAAACCACAGAGCTCCTATAATTCACCCCTCCACTTT. This chain links TRBV12-3 or TRBV12-4 with TRBJ1-6; no definite D call. Deletions cut 7 bases from V and 0 bases from J, with 10 bases between. The CDR3 runs 15 residues.

This clonotype showed up just a few times. This chain joins TRBV15 and TRBJ2-7; 7 bases map to TRBD1. The germline V gene has CDR1 LNHNV and CDR2 YYDKDF (reference sequence). Losses at the gene ends were 2 bases for V and 2 bases for J; bases not matched to a gene: 6. The CDR3 has 15 residues. CDR3 bases: TGTGCCACCAGCAGAAGCCAAGGGACAGCCTACGAGCAGTACTTC. Protein sequence: CATSRSQGTAYEQYF. Combining the CDR3 with reference TRBV15 and TRBJ2-7 gives the whole variable domain DAMVIQNPRYQVTQFGKPVTLSCSQTLNHNVMYWYQQKSSQAPKLLFHYYDKDFNNEADTPDNFQSRRPNTSFCFLDIRSPGLGDTAMYLCATSRSQGTAYEQYFGPGTRLTVT.

This clonotype was counted ten times or more. A read error may produce the germline difference seen at one junction end. The chain uses TRBV7-7 and TRBJ2-3, with TRBD2 matching 13 bases. The CDR3 loop spans 16 amino acids. Germline V gene lookup returns CDR1 SSHAT and CDR2 FNYEAQ (reference sequence). In DNA, the CDR3 is TGTGCTAGCAGCCCGGGACTAGCGGGGACCACAGATACGCAGTATTTT. Its protein is CASSPGLAGTTDTQYF.

Ten or more counts support this clonotype. The genes are TRBV14 and TRBJ2-2, with TRBD2 matching over 7 bases. Germline-derived CDR1 and CDR2 are SGHDN and FVKESK. The J segment lost 0 bases and the V segment lost 0 bases, leaving 4 bases of the junction unmatched. This CDR3 has 17 amino acids. CDR3 in DNA: TGTGCCAGCAGCCAAGATCTGAGCGGGGCGAACACCGGGGAGCTGTTTTTT. It codes for CASSQDLSGANTGELFF.

This clonotype came up many times. The chain uses TRBV6-1 and TRBJ2-7; the D gene is possibly TRBD1 (6 bases). This CDR3 comprises 14 residues. Per germline, CDR1 MNHNS and CDR2 SASEGT. V was trimmed by 7 bases and J by 3 bases, leaving 16 bases between them. CDR3 protein: CASTSPRGVYEQYF. CDR3 bases: TGTGCCAGCACATCTCCCAGGGGCGTCTACGAGCAGTACTTC.